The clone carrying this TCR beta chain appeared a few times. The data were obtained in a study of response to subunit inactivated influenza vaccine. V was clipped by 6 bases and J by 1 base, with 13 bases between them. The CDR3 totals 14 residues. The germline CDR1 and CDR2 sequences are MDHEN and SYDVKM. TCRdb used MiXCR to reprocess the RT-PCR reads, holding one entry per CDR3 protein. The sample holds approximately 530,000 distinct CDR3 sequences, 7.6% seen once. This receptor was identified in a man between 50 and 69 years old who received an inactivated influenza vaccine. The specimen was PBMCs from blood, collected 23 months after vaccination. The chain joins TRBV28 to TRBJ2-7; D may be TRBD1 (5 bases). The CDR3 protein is CASRGQGRSYEQYF. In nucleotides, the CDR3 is TGTGCCAGCAGGGGCCAGGGTAGGTCCTACGAGCAGTACTTC. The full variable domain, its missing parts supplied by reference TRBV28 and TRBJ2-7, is DVKVTQSSRYLVKRTGEKVFLECVQDMDHENMFWYRQDPGLGLRLIYFSYDVKMKEKGDIPEGYSVSREKKERFSLILESASTNQTSMYLCASRGQGRSYEQYFGPGTRLTVT.